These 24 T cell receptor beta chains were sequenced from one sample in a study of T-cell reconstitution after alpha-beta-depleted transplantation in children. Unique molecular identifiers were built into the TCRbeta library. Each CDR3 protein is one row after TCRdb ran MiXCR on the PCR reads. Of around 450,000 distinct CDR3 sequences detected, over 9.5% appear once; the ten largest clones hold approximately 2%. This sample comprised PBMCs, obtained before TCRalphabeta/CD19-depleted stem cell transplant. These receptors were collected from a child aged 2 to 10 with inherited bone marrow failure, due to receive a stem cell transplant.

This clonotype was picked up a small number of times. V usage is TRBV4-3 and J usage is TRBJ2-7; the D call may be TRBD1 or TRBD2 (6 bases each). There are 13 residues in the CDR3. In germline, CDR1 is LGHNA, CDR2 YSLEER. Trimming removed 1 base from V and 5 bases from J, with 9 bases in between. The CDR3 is CASSQAGGHEQYF. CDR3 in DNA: TGCGCCAGCAGCCAAGCCGGGGGCCACGAGCAGTACTTC.

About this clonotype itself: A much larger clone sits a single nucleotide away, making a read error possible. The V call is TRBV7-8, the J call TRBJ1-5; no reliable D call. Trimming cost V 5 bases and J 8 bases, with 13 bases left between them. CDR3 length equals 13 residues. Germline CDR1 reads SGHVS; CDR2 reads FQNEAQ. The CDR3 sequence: CASSPRAREPQHF. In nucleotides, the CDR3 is TGTGCCAGCAGCCCCCGGGCTCGGGAGCCCCAGCATTTT.

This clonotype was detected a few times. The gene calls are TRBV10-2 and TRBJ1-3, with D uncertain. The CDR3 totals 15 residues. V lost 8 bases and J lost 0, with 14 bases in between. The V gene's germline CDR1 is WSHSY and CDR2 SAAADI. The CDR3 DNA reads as TGCGCCAGCGTCGCGGGAATGGACTCTGGAAACACCATATATTTT. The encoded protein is CASVAGMDSGNTIYF.

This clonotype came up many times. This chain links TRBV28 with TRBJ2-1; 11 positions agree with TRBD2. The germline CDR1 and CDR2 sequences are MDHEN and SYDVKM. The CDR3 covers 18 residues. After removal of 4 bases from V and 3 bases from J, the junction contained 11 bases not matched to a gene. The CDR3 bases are TGTGCCAGCAGTTCTCGGGACACTGGACTAGCGGGCTACAATGAGCAGTTCTTC. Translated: CASSSRDTGLAGYNEQFF.

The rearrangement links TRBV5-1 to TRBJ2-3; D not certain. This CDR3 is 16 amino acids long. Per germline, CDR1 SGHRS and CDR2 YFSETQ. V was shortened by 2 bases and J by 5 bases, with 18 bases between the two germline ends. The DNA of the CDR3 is TGCGCCAGCAGCTTTGGCAACACCGGAGCCGGAGATACGCAGTATTTT. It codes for CASSFGNTGAGDTQYF.

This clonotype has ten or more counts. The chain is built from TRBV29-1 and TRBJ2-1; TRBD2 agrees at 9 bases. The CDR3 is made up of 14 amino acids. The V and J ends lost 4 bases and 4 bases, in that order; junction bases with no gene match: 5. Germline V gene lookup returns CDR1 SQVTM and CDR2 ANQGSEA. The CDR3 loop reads CSVGAGGGYNEQFF. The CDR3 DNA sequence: TGCAGCGTTGGTGCGGGAGGGGGGTACAATGAGCAGTTCTTC.

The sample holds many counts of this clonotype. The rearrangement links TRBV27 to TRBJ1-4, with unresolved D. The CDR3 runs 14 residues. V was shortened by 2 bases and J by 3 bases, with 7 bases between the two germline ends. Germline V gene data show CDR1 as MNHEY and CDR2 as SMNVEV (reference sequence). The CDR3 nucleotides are TGTGCCAGCAGTTTAGCCGGAGCTAATGAAAAACTGTTTTTT. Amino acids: CASSLAGANEKLFF. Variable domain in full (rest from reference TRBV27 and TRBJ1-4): EAQVTQNPRYLITVTGKKLTVTCSQNMNHEYMSWYRQDPGLGLRQIYYSMNVEVTDKGDVPEGYKVSRKEKRNFPLILESPSPNQTSLYFCASSLAGANEKLFFGSGTQLSVL.

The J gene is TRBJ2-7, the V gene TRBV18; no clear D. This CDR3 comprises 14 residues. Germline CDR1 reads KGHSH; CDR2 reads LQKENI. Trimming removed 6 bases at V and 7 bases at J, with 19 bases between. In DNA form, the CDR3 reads TGTGCCAGCTCCCCTCGGCACCCCTGGGATGAGCAGTACTTC. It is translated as CASSPRHPWDEQYF.

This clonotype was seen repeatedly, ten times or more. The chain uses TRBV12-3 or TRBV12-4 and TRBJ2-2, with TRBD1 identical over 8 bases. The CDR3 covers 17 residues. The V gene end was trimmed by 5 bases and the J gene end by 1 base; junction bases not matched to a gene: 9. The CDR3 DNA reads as TGTGCCAGCAGTCCTACCCGGGACAGGCTGAACACCGGGGAGCTGTTTTTT. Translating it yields CASSPTRDRLNTGELFF.

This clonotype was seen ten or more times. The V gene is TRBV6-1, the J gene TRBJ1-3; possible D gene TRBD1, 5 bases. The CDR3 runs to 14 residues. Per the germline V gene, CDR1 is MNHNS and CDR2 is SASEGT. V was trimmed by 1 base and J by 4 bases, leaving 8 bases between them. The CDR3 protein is CASSEGDRGNTIYF. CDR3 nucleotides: TGTGCCAGCAGTGAAGGTGACAGAGGAAACACCATATATTTT.

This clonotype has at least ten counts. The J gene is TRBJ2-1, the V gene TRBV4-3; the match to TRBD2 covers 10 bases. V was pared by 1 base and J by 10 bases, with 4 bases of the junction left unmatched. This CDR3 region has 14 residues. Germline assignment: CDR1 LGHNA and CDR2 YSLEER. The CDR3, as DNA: TGCGCCAGCAGCCAAGGCGGACTAGCGGACGAGCAGTTCTTC. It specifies CASSQGGLADEQFF.

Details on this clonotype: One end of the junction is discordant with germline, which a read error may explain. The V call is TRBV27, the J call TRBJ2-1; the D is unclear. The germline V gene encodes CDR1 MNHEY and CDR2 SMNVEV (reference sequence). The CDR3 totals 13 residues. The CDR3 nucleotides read TGTACCAGCAGTTATGGCCTGGGCAATGAGCAGTTCTTC. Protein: CTSSYGLGNEQFF.

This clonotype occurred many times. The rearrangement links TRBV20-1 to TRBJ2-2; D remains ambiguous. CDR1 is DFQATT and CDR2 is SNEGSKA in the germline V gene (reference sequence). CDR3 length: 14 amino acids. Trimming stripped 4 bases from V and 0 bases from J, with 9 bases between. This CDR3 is CSATLTPNTGELFF. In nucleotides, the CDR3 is TGCAGTGCTACCTTAACCCCGAACACCGGGGAGCTGTTTTTT.

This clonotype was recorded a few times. The DNA of the CDR3 is TGTGCCAGCAGCTTGGCGAGCGGGAGGGCCTTAGAGACCCAGTACTTC. Translation: CASSLASGRALETQYF. This chain joins TRBV5-6 and TRBJ2-5, with TRBD2 identical over 10 bases. J gave up 4 bases and V 0 bases, and 6 bases lay outside the gene matches. The CDR3 length is 16 residues. CDR1 and CDR2 (germline): SGHDT, YYEEEE.

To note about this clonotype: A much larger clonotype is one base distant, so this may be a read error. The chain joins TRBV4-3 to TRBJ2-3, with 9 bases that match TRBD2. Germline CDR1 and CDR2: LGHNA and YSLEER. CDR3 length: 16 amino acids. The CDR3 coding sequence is TGCGCCTGCAGCCAAGTAGCCAGCGGGAGGACAGATACGCAGTATTTT. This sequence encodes CACSQVASGRTDTQYF.

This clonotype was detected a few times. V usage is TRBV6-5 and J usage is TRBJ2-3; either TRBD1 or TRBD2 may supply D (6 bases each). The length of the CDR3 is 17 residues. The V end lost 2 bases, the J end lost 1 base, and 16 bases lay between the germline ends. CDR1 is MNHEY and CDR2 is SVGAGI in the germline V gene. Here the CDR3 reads CASSYILGGAGTDTQYF. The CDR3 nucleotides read TGTGCCAGCAGTTACATTTTGGGGGGCGCTGGCACAGATACGCAGTATTTT.

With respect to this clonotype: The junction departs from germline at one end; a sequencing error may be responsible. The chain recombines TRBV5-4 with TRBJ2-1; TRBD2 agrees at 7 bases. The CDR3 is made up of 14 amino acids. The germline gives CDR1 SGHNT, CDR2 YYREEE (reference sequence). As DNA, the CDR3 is TGTGCCAGCAGACCGAACCTAGCGGAGAATGGGCAGTTCTTC. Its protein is CASRPNLAENGQFF.

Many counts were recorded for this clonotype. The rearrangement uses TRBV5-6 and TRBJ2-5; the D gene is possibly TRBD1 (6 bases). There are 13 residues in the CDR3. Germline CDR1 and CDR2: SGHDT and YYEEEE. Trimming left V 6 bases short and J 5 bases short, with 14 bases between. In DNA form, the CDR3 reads TGTGCCAGCACCAGGGGTTGGGGGGAGACCCAGTACTTC. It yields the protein CASTRGWGETQYF.

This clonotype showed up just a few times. The CDR3 loop is CASRRSYEQFF. CDR3 bases: TGTGCCAGCAGACGGAGCTATGAGCAGTTCTTC. This chain uses TRBV7-9 with TRBJ2-1; no reliable D call. In germline, CDR1 is SEHNR, CDR2 FQNEAQ (reference sequence). Trimming cost V 6 bases and J 8 bases, with 8 bases left between them. This CDR3 contains 11 residues.

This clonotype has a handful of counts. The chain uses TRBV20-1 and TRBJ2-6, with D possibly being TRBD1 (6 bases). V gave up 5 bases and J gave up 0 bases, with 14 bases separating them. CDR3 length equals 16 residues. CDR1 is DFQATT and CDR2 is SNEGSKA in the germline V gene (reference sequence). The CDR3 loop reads CSAGDRTSSGANVLTF. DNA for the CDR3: TGCAGTGCTGGCGACAGGACGAGCTCTGGGGCCAACGTCCTGACTTTC.

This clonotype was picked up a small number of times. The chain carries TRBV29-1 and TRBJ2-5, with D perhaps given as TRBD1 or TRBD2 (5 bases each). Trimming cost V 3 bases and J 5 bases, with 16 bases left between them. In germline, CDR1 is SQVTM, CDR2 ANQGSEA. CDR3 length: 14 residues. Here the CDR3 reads CSVEGGGWGETQYF. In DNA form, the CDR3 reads TGCAGCGTTGAGGGTGGCGGCTGGGGGGAGACCCAGTACTTC.

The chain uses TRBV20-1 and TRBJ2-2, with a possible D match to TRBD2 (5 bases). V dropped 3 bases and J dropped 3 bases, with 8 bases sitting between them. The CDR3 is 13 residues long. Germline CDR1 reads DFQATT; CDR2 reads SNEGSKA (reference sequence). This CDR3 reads CSARYSDTGELFF. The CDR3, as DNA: TGCAGTGCTAGGTATAGCGACACCGGGGAGCTGTTTTTT.

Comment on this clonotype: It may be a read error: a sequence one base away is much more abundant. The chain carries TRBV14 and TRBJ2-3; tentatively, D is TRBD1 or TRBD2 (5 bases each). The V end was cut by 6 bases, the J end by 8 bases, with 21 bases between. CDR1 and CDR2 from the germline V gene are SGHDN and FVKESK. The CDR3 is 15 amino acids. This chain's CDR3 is CASSQRGILPCTQYF. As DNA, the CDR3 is TGTGCCAGCAGTCAGAGGGGTATCCTCCCCTGTACGCAGTATTTT.

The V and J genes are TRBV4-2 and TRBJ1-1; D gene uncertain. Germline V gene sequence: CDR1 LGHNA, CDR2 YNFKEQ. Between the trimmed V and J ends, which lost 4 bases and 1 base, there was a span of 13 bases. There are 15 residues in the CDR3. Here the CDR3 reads CASSPRVRRNTEAFF. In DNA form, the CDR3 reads TGTGCCAGCAGCCCCCGGGTCCGCAGGAACACTGAAGCTTTCTTT.